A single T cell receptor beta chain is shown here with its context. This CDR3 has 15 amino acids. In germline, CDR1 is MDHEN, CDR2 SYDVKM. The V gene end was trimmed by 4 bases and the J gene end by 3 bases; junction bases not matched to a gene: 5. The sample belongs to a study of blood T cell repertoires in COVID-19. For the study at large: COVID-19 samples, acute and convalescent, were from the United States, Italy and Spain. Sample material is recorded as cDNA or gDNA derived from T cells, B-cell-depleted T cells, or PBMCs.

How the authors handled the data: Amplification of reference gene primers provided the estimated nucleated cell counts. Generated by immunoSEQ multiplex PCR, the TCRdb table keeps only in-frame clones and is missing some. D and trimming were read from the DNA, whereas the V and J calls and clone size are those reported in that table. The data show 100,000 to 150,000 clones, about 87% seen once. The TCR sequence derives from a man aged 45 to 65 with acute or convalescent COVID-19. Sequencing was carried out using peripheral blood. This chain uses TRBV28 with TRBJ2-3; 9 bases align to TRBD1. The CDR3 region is CASSWGTGLTDTQYF. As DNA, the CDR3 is TGTGCCAGCAGTTGGGGGACAGGGTTGACAGATACGCAGTATTTT.